This T cell receptor (beta chain) was identified during a study of blood T cell repertoires in COVID-19. Study-wide context: Whether acute or convalescent, the COVID-19 samples came from the United States, Italy and Spain. Sources were T cells, B-cell-depleted T cells, or PBMCs; the material itself was cDNA or gDNA.

Original data processing: The assay estimated nucleated cells by amplifying reference gene primers. Only in-frame clones appear in the TCRdb table, and some are missing; sequencing was by immunoSEQ multiplex PCR. From that table come the V and J calls and clone size; the DNA was used to work out D and trimming. The sample records fewer than 85,000 clones, approximately 78% being singletons. The V gene's germline CDR1 is LNHDA and CDR2 SQIVND (reference sequence). CDR3 length equals 14 residues. V was shortened by 7 bases and J by 1 base, with 10 bases between the two germline ends. The TCR originated in a human donor in a cohort sampled during active COVID-19. Sequencing was carried out using peripheral blood. The rearrangement uses TRBV19 and TRBJ1-4, with unresolved D. Here the CDR3 reads CASTAGRTNEKLFF. DNA of the CDR3: TGTGCCAGTACCGCAGGCAGAACTAATGAAAAACTGTTTTTT.